The clone carrying this T cell receptor beta chain turned up a few times. Profiling relied on immunoSEQ multiplex PCR, and the TCRdb table lists in-frame clones only, not all of them. The sample yields roughly 140,000 clones, around four fifths seen once. The data were obtained in a study of blood T cell repertoires in COVID-19. About the research overall: From T cells, B-cell-depleted T cells, or PBMCs came the material, which was cDNA or gDNA.

Living in 24 US areas, the participants were between 18 and 89 years of age. Germline CDR1 and CDR2: MNHEY and SMNVEV (reference sequence). Trimming pared 2 bases from V and 6 bases from J, leaving 26 bases between. CDR3 length equals 19 residues. Sequenced sample: PBMCs or T cells enriched from blood (not recorded which). The TCR was taken from a woman in her 40s who had recovered from COVID-19. The chain joins TRBV27 to TRBJ2-1, with D maybe TRBD1 (6 bases). CDR3 amino acids: CASSLIQGRGVHSVNEQFF. The CDR3 DNA follows: TGTGCCAGCAGTTTAATCCAGGGGCGTGGGGTACATAGTGTCAATGAGCAGTTCTTC.